The 14 T cell receptor beta chains in this list originate from one sample, sequenced in a study of blood T cell repertoires in COVID-19. Some clones are missing from TCRdb's copy, which holds only in-frame ones; the method was immunoSEQ multiplex PCR. The sample shows about 160,000 clones, 85% of them seen only once. Sequenced material: peripheral blood. These receptors all come from a human donor with acute or convalescent COVID-19. The donor label of this sample is uncertain.

The chain couples TRBV3-1 (or the pseudogene TRBV3-2) to TRBJ2-7, with D hard to call. Trimming removed 1 base at V and 5 bases at J, with 3 bases between. CDR1 is LGHDT, CDR2 YNNKEL, per germline (reference sequence). This CDR3 is built from 11 residues. CDR3 sequence reads: CASSQVDEQYF. CDR3 coding DNA: TGTGCCAGCAGCCAAGTCGACGAGCAGTACTTC.

The V gene is TRBV6-2 or TRBV6-3, the J gene TRBJ1-2, with 8 bases matching TRBD1. The CDR3 is 18 residues long. V gave up 4 bases and J gave up 4 bases; unmatched junction bases: 17. Germline loops: CDR1 MNHEY, CDR2 SVGEGT. Here the CDR3 DNA reads TGTGCCAGCAGTTCCTTAGGACAGGGCGCTGGTGGGAGCTATGGCTACACCTTC. Its protein is CASSSLGQGAGGSYGYTF.

V is TRBV9 and J is TRBJ1-2, with 8 nucleotides matching TRBD1. V lost 0 bases, J lost 6 bases, and 10 bases stayed unmatched. Germline values: CDR1 SGDLS, CDR2 YYNGEE. The CDR3 sequence is 16 residues long. The CDR3 DNA is TGTGCCAGCAGCGTAGACCCGGACAGGGTGGTACATGGCTACACCTTC. This encodes CASSVDPDRVVHGYTF.

This chain's CDR3 is CASSSQGANTEAFF. CDR3 nucleotides: TGTGCCAGCAGTTCCCAGGGTGCGAACACTGAAGCTTTCTTT. The chain joins TRBV6-5 to TRBJ1-1; a weak D match, TRBD1 (5 bases). The germline V gene encodes CDR1 MNHEY and CDR2 SVGAGI. V was trimmed by 4 bases and J by 1 base, leaving 10 bases between them. This CDR3 is 14 amino acids long.

This clone showed up just a few times. The chain links TRBV18 to TRBJ1-6; D is uncertain. Germline CDR1 is KGHSH and CDR2 is LQKENI. The CDR3 is made up of 16 amino acids. V was shortened by 2 bases and J by 1 base, with 9 bases between the two germline ends. CDR3 protein: CASSPNLISYNSPLHF. The CDR3, as DNA: TGTGCCAGCTCACCAAATTTAATATCCTATAATTCACCCCTCCACTTT.

This clone appeared once. The rearrangement links TRBV6-5 to TRBJ1-1; D remains unclear. The CDR3 totals 13 residues. The germline CDR1 and CDR2 sequences are MNHEY and SVGAGI. V was cut by 6 bases and J by 0 bases, with 8 bases left in between. The CDR3 spells CASSLTLNTEAFF. For the CDR3, the DNA is TGTGCCAGCAGCCTAACCTTGAACACTGAAGCTTTCTTT.

The genes are TRBV19 and TRBJ1-2; 7 positions agree with TRBD1. The germline gives CDR1 LNHDA, CDR2 SQIVND (reference sequence). The junction had 8 bases not matched to a gene; V was cut back by 3 bases and J by 4 bases. There are 15 residues in the CDR3. CDR3 residues: CASSIPGQSLYGYTF. The CDR3 DNA reads TGTGCCAGTAGTATTCCGGGACAGAGCCTCTATGGCTACACCTTC.

The chain employs TRBV6-6 and TRBJ1-2, with 11 positions matching TRBD1. The V gene end was trimmed by 10 bases and the J gene end by 5 bases; junction bases not matched to a gene: 12. Germline V gene lookup returns CDR1 MNHNY and CDR2 SVGAGI (reference sequence). CDR3 length: 15 amino acids. CDR3 sequence (DNA): TGTGCCACCCGAACCGGGACAGGGGGTGATTATGGCTACACCTTC. The encoded protein is CATRTGTGGDYGYTF.

V and J are TRBV7-2 and TRBJ1-3; tentative D call: TRBD1 (5 bases). The germline V gene has CDR1 SGHTA and CDR2 FQGNSA. Trimming removed 2 bases at V and 2 bases at J, with 10 bases between. This CDR3 contains 15 residues. CDR3 coding DNA: TGTGCCAGCAGCTTATTCAGGGCTCCTGGAAACACCATATATTTT. Encoded protein: CASSLFRAPGNTIYF.

The chain is built from TRBV27 and TRBJ1-1, with D possibly TRBD1 on 6 matching bases. V was trimmed by 5 bases and J by 10 bases, leaving 14 bases between them. Germline V gene lookup returns CDR1 MNHEY and CDR2 SMNVEV (reference sequence). CDR3 length equals 12 residues. The CDR3 DNA follows: TGTGCCAGCAGTACACCACAGGGAACAGCTTTCTTT. Its translation: CASSTPQGTAFF.

The chain uses TRBV19 and TRBJ2-2; tentatively, D is TRBD1 (7 bases). Germline V gene data show CDR1 as LNHDA and CDR2 as SQIVND (reference sequence). The V gene lost 4 bases and the J gene lost 6 bases, with 12 bases spanning the gap. The length of the CDR3 is 14 residues. The CDR3 DNA reads TGTGCCAGTAGTACTACAGGGGAGGCCGGGGAGCTGTTTTTT. Translated, it gives CASSTTGEAGELFF.

The chain uses TRBV7-9 and TRBJ2-1; TRBD2 aligns across 11 bases. V shed 4 bases and J 3 bases; nucleotides not matched to a gene: 2. Looked up from germline, CDR1 is SEHNR and CDR2 is FQNEAQ (reference sequence). The CDR3 runs 15 residues. The CDR3 region is CASSSGLADYNEQFF. CDR3 sequence (DNA): TGTGCCAGCAGCTCGGGACTAGCGGACTACAATGAGCAGTTCTTC.

This clone was detected only once. The chain combines TRBV6-5 with TRBJ2-7, with TRBD1 matching over 9 bases. There are 15 residues in the CDR3. Germline V gene data show CDR1 as MNHEY and CDR2 as SVGAGI. J was trimmed by 0 bases and V by 6 bases; bases with no gene match: 6. CDR3: CASSLGQGFSYEQYF. In nucleotides, the CDR3 is TGTGCCAGCAGCTTGGGACAGGGATTCTCCTACGAGCAGTACTTC.

The chain joins TRBV5-1 to TRBJ2-3; no reliable D call. Germline V lookup: CDR1 SGHRS, CDR2 YFSETQ. Trimming left V 7 bases short and J 4 bases short, with 16 bases between. The CDR3 spans 14 residues. CDR3 amino acids: CASLPGPTPDTQYF. Written as DNA, the CDR3 is TGCGCCAGCCTTCCGGGTCCAACCCCAGATACGCAGTATTTT.